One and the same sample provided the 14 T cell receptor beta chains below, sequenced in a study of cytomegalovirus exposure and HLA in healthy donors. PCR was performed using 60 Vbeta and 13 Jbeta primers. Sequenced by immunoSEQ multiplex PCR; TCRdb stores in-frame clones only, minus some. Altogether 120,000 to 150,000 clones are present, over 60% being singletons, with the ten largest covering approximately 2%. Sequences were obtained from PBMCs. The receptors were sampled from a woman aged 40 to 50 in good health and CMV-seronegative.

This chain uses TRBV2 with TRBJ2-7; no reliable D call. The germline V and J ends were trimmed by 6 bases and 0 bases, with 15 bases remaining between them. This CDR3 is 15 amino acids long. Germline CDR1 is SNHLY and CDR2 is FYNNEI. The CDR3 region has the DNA TGTGCCAGCAGGGAGCAAACCGAGAGCTCCTACGAGCAGTACTTC. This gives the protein CASREQTESSYEQYF.

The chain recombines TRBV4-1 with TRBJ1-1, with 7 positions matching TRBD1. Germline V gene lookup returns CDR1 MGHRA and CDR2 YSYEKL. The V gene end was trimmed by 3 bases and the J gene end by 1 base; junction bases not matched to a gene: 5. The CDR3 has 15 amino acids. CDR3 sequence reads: CASSQETGTNTEAFF. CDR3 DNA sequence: TGCGCCAGCAGCCAGGAGACAGGGACGAACACTGAAGCTTTCTTT.

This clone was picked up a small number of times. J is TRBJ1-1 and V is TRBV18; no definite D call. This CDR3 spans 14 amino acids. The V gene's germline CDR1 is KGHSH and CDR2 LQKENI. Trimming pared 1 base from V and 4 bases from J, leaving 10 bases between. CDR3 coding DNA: TGTGCCAGCTCACCACAAGGGAGGTTCACTGAAGCTTTCTTT. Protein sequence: CASSPQGRFTEAFF.

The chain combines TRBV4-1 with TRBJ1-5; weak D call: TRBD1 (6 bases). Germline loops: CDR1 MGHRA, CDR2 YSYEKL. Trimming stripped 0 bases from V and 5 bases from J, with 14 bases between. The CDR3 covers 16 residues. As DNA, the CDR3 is TGCGCCAGCAGCCAAGAGGGGACAAACCTGGATCAGCCCCAGCATTTT. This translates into CASSQEGTNLDQPQHF.

The CDR3 coding sequence is TGTGCCAGCAGCCAAGAAGGTGGGACAGGGGCCGAGCAGTACTTC. This translates into CASSQEGGTGAEQYF. The rearrangement joins TRBV4-2 to TRBJ2-7; 10 bases align to TRBD1. The CDR3 sequence is 15 residues long. The germline CDR1 and CDR2 sequences are LGHNA and YNFKEQ. V shed 0 bases, J shed 6 bases, and the junction held 5 bases outside the gene matches.

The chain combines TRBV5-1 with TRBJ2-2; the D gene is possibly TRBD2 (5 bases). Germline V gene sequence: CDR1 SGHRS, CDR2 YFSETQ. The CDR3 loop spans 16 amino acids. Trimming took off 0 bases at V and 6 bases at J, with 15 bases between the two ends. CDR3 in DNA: TGCGCCAGCAGCTTGGCCGGGGATAGCCGGGCCGGGGAGCTGTTTTTT. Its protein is CASSLAGDSRAGELFF.

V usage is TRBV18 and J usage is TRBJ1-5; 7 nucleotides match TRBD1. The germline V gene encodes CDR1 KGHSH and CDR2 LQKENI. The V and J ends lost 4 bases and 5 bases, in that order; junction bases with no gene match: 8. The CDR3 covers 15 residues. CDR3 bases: TGTGCCAGCTCACTTACAGGGGAAGGGGATCAGCCCCAGCATTTT. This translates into CASSLTGEGDQPQHF.

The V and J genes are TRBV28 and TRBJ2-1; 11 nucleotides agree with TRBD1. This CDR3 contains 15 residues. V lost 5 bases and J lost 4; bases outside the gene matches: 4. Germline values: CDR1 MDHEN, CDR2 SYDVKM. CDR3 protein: CASSRDRGGYNEQFF. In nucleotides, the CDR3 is TGTGCCAGCAGTCGGGACAGGGGGGGATACAATGAGCAGTTCTTC.

Here the CDR3 reads CASSLQRGGLGYEQYF. CDR3 DNA sequence: TGTGCCAGCAGCTTGCAACGGGGGGGCCTCGGCTACGAGCAGTACTTC. The V gene is TRBV7-9, the J gene TRBJ2-5; 8 bases match TRBD2. The DNA end favors TRBJ2-7, so the J call may be wrong. This CDR3 is built from 16 residues. Germline loops: CDR1 SEHNR, CDR2 FQNEAQ (reference sequence).

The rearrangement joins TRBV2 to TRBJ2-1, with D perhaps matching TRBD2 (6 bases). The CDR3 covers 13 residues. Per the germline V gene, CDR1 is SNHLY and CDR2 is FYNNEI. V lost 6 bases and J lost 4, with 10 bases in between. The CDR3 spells CASRGDSYNEQFF. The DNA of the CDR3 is TGTGCCAGCAGGGGGGACTCATACAATGAGCAGTTCTTC.

The CDR3 DNA sequence: TGCGCCAGCAGCCAGTCTTCAGGGTTGGGGTATGGCTACACCTTC. It specifies CASSQSSGLGYGYTF. The rearrangement links TRBV4-1 to TRBJ1-2; a weak D match, TRBD1 (5 bases). V was pared by 3 bases and J by 5 bases, with 16 bases between. From germline, CDR1 is MGHRA and CDR2 YSYEKL. This CDR3 spans 15 amino acids.

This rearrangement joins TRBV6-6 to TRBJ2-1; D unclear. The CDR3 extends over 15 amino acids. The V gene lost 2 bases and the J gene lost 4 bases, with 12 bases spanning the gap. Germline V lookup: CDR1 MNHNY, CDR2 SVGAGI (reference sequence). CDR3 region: CASSYTTNKYNEQFF. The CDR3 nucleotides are TGTGCCAGCAGTTACACTACGAACAAATACAATGAGCAGTTCTTC.

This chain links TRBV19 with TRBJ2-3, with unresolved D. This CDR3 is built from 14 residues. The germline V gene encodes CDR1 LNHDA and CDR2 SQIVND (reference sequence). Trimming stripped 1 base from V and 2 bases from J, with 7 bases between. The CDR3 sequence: CASSIGSYTDTQYF. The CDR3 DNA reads TGTGCCAGTAGTATAGGTTCTTACACAGATACGCAGTATTTT.

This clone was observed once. In DNA, the CDR3 is TGTGCCAGCAGTTTAGATAGGACAGGGGGCCGTTATGGCTACACCTTC. It specifies CASSLDRTGGRYGYTF. The chain links TRBV28 to TRBJ1-2; 11 nucleotides agree with TRBD1. V trimming: 2 bases; J trimming: 5 bases; junction bases outside the gene matches: 7. The CDR3 covers 16 residues. CDR1 is MDHEN and CDR2 is SYDVKM in the germline V gene.